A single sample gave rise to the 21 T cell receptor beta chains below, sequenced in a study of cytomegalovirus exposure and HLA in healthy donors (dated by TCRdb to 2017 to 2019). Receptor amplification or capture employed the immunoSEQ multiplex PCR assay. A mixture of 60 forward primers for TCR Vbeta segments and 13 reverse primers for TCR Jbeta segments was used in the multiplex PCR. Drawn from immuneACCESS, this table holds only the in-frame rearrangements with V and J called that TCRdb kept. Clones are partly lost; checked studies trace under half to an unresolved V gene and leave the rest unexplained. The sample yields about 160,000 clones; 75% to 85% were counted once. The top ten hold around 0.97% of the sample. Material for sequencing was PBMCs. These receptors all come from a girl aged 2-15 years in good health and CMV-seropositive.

The CDR3 loop reads CASSRTGQNQPQHF. CDR3 bases: TGTGCCAGCAGTCGGACAGGTCAGAATCAGCCCCAGCATTTT. J is TRBJ1-5 and V is TRBV6-5; 7 bases are shared with TRBD1. Germline V gene lookup returns CDR1 MNHEY and CDR2 SVGAGI. The CDR3 has 14 residues. Trimming cost V 5 bases and J 4 bases; bases outside gene matches: 5.

The CDR3 sequence is CAISEGAANEKLFF. The CDR3 nucleotides are TGTGCCATCAGTGAAGGGGCAGCTAATGAAAAACTGTTTTTT. The chain recombines TRBV10-3 with TRBJ1-4, with D tentatively TRBD1 (5 bases). Per the germline V gene, CDR1 is ENHRY and CDR2 is SYGVKD. Trimming shortened V by 3 bases and J by 3 bases, and 8 bases separated the two germline ends. This CDR3 has 14 residues.

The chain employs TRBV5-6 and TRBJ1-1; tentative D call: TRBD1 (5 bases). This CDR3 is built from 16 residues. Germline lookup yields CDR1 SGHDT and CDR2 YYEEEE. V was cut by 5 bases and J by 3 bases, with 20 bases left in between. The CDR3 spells CASSPPPHRSYTEAFF. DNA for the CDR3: TGTGCCAGCAGTCCACCCCCCCACAGGAGCTACACTGAAGCTTTCTTT.

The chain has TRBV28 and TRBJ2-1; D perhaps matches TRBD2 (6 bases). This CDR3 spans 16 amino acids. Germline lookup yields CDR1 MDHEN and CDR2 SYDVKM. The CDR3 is CATIEERASSYNEQFF. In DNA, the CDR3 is TGTGCTACAATAGAGGAGCGGGCAAGCTCCTACAATGAGCAGTTCTTC. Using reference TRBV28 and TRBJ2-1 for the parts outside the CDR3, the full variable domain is DVKVTQSSRYLVKRTGEKVFLECVQDMDHENMFWYRQDPGLGLRLIYFSYDVKMKEKGDIPEGYSVSREKKERFSLILESASTNQTSMYLCATIEERASSYNEQFFGPGTRLTVL.

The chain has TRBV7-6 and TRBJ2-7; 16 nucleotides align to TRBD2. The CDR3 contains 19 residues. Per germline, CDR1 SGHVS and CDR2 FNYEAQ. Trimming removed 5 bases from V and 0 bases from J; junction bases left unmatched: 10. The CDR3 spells CASSPPGTSGRAFSYEQYF. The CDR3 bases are TGTGCCAGCAGCCCACCCGGGACTAGCGGGAGGGCCTTCTCCTACGAGCAGTACTTC.

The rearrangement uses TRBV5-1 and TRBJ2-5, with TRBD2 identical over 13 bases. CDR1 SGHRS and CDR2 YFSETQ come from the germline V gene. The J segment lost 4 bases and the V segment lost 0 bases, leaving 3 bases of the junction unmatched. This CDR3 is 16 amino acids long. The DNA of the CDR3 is TGCGCCAGCAGCTTGGGGACTAGCGGGAGACCAGAGACCCAGTACTTC. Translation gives CASSLGTSGRPETQYF. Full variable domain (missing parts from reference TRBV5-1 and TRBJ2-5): KAGVTQTPRYLIKTRGQQVTLSCSPISGHRSVSWYQQTPGQGLQFLFEYFSETQRNKGNFPGRFSGRQFSNSRSEMNVSTLELGDSALYLCASSLGTSGRPETQYFGPGTRLLVL.

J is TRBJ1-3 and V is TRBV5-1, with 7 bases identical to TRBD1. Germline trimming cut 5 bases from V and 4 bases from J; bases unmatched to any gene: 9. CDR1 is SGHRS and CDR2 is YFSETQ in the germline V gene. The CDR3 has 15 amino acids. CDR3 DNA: TGCGCCAGCAGGCGGACCGGGACAGACGGAAACACCATATATTTT. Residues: CASRRTGTDGNTIYF.

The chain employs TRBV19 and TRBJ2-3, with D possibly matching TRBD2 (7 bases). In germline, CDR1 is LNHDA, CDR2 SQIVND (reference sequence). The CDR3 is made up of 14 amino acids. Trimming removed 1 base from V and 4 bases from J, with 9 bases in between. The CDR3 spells CASSIGGGADTQYF. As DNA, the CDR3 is TGTGCCAGTAGTATAGGAGGGGGGGCAGATACGCAGTATTTT.

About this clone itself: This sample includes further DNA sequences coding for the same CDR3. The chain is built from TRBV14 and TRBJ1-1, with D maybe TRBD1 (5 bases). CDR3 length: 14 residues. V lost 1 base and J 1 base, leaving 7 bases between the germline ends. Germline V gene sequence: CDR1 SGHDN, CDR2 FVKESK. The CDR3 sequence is CASSQVGANTEAFF. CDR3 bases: TGTGCCAGCAGCCAAGTTGGGGCGAACACTGAAGCTTTCTTT.

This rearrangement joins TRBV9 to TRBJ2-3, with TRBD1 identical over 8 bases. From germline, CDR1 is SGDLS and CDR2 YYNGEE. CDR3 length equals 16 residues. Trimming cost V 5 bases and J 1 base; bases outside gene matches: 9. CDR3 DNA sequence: TGTGCCAGCAGGGGGCAGGGGGCTCTCGGCACAGATACGCAGTATTTT. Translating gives CASRGQGALGTDTQYF.

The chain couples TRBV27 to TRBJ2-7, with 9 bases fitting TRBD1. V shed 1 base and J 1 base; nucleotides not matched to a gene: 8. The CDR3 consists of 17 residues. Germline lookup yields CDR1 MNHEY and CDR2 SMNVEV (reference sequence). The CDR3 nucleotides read TGTGCCAGCAGTTTATTCGGACAGGGGCCGTATTCCTACGAGCAGTACTTC. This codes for CASSLFGQGPYSYEQYF.

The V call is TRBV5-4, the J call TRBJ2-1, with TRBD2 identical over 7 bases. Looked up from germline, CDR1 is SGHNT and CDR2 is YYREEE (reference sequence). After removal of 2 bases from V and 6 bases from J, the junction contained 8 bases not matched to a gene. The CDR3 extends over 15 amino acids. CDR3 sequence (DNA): TGTGCCAGCAGCTTCCCCTCCGCGGGAGTCAATGAGCAGTTCTTC. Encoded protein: CASSFPSAGVNEQFF.

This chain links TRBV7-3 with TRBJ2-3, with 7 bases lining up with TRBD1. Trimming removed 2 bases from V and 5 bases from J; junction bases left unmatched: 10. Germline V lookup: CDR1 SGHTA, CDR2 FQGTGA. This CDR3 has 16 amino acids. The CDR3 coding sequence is TGTGCCAGCAGCTTAGGTGGCAGGGGGTCAATAGATACGCAGTATTTT. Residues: CASSLGGRGSIDTQYF.

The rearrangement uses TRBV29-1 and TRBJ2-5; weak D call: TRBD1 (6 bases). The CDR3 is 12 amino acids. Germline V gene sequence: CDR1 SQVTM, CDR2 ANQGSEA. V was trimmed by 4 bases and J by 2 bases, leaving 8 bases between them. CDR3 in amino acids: CSVVGGQETQYF. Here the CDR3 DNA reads TGCAGCGTTGTAGGGGGACAAGAGACCCAGTACTTC.

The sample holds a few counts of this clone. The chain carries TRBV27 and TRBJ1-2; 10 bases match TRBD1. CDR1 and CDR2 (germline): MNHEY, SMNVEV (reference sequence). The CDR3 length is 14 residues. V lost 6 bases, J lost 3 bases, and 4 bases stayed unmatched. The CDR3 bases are TGTGCCAGCAGCCGACAGGGGGCGGACTATGGCTACACCTTC. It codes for CASSRQGADYGYTF.

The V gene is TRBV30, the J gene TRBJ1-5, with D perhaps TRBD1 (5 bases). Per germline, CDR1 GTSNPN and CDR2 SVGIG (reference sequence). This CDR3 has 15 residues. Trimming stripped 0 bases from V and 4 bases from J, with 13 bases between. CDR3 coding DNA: TGTGCCTGGAGTGTGGGGGGATCCAATAATCAGCCCCAGCATTTT. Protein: CAWSVGGSNNQPQHF.

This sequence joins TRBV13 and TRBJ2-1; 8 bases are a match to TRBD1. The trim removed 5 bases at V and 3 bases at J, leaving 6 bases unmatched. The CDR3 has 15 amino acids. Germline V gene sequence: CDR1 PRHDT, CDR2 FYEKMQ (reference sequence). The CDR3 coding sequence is TGTGCCAGCAGCCAAAGGACAGGGATCTACAATGAGCAGTTCTTC. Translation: CASSQRTGIYNEQFF.

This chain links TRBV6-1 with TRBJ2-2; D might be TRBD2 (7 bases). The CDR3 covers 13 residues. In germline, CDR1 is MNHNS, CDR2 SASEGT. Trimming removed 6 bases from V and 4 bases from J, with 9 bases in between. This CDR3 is CASSRGATGELFF. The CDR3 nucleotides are TGTGCCAGCAGCCGGGGGGCCACCGGGGAGCTGTTTTTT.

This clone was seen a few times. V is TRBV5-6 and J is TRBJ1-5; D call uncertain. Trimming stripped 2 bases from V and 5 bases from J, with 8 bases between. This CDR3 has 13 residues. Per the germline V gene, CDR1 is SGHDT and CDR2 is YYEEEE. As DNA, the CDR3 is TGTGCCAGCAGCTTTATGCCGGATCAGCCCCAGCATTTT. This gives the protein CASSFMPDQPQHF.

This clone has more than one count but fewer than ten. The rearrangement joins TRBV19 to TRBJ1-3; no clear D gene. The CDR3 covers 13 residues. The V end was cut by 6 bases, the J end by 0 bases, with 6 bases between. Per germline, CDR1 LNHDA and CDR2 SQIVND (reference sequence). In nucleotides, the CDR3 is TGTGCCAGTAGACAGCACTCTGGAAACACCATATATTTT. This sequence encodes CASRQHSGNTIYF. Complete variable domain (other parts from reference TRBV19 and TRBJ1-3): DGGITQSPKYLFRKEGQNVTLSCEQNLNHDAMYWYRQDPGQGLRLIYYSQIVNDFQKGDIAEGYSVSREKKESFPLTVTSAQKNPTAFYLCASRQHSGNTIYFGEGSWLTVV.

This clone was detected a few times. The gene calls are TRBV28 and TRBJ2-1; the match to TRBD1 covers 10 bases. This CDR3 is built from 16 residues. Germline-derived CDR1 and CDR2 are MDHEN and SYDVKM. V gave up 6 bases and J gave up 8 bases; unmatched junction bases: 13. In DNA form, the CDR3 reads TGTGCCAGCAGCCCCCGGGACAGGGGAATAGGCGATGAGCAGTTCTTC. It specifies CASSPRDRGIGDEQFF.